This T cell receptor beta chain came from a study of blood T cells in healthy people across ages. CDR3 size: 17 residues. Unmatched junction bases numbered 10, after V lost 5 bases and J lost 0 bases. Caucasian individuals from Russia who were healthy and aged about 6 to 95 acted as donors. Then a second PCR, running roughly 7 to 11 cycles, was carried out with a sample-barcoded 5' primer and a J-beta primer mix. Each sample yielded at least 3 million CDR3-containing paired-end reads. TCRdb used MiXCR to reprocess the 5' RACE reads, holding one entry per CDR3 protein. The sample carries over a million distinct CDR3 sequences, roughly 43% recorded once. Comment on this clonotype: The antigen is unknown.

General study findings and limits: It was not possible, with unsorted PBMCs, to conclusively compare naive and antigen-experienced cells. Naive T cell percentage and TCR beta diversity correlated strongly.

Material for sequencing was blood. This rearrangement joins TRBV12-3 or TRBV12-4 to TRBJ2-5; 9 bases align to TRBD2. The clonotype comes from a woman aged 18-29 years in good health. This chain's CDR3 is CASSGRREGTYQETQYF. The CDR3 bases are TGTGCCAGCAGTGGCCGGCGGGAGGGTACTTACCAAGAGACCCAGTACTTC.